This T cell receptor beta chain is from a study of OX40 agonist ivuxolimab in advanced cancers. Study in general: Each patient was given ivuxolimab into a vein every 2 weeks, at 0.01 to 10 mg/kg. Antecedent anti-PD-1, anti-PD-L1 or anti-CTLA-4 therapy was permissible, with roughly 36% having received some. Partial responses were achieved by three patients, one with hepatocellular carcinoma and two with cutaneous melanoma. General study findings and limits: The study found that CD8+ T cells averaged more expanded clones than CD4+.

This CDR3 has 15 residues. Germline lookup yields CDR1 LNHDA and CDR2 SQIVND (reference sequence). V lost 6 bases and J 4 bases, leaving 16 bases between the germline ends. Clones were read by immunoSEQ multiplex PCR, and TCRdb kept only the in-frame ones, dropping some. The sample consists of some 86,000 clones, around 90% of them appearing once. On this clone itself: The antigen is unknown.

This receptor was obtained from an adult with an advanced solid tumor such as melanoma, head and neck, liver or kidney cancer. The V and J genes are TRBV19 and TRBJ1-5, with a weak D call TRBD1 (6 bases). Source: CD4+ or CD8+ T cells sorted from blood, taken in a trial of the OX40 agonist ivuxolimab. CDR3 in amino acids: CASSLQDSLNQPQHF. In nucleotides, the CDR3 is TGTGCCAGTAGCCTCCAGGACAGTTTGAATCAGCCCCAGCATTTT.